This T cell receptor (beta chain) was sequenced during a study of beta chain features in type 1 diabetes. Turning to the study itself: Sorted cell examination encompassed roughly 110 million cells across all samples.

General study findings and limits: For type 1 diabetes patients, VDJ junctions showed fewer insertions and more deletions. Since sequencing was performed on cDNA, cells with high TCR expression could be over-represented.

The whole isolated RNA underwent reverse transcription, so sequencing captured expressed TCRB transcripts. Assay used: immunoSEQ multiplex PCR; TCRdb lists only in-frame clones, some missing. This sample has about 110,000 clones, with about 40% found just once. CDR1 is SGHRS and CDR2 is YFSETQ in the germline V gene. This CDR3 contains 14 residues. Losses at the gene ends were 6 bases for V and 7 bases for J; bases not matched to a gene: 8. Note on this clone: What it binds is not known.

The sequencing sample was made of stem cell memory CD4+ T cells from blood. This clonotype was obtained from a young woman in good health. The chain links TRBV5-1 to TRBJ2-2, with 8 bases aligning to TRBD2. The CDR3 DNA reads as TGCGCCAGCAACCGGGCTAGCGGGTTCGGGGAGCTGTTTTTT. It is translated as CASNRASGFGELFF.